This T cell receptor (beta chain) originates from a study of patients and donors after allogeneic stem cell transplantation. TCRdb recomputed calls from the RT-PCR reads with MiXCR, one row per CDR3 protein. The sample has under 200,000 distinct CDR3 sequences; more than 20% are singletons. Germline V gives CDR1 SGHTA, CDR2 FQGTGA. V shed 2 bases, J shed 9 bases, and the junction held 8 bases outside the gene matches. The CDR3 extends over 14 amino acids. The genes are TRBV7-3 and TRBJ2-3; 7 nucleotides match TRBD2. The clonotype comes from a human donor who was either an allogeneic HSCT recipient or a stem cell or donor lymphocyte infusion donor (not recorded which). It is not recorded whose cells these are; they may come from a transplant donor. Sequencing input: blood, either unsorted or a sorted T cell fraction (not recorded which). The CDR3 DNA reads TGTGCCAGCAGCTTACAAGGGCTAGCGGACACGCAGTATTTT. Translating it yields CASSLQGLADTQYF.